This T cell receptor (beta chain) was captured in a study of blood T cell repertoires in COVID-19. Some clones are missing from TCRdb's copy, which holds only in-frame ones; the method was immunoSEQ multiplex PCR. The repertoire holds nearly 200,000 clones, with roughly 84% as singletons. The CDR3 length is 14 residues. Germline CDR1 is SGHDT and CDR2 is YYEEEE. Trimming stripped 5 bases from V and 9 bases from J, with 18 bases between. The specimen sequenced was peripheral blood. The TCR comes from a woman between 40 and 50 years old who had recovered from COVID-19. The chain couples TRBV5-6 to TRBJ1-3, with D possibly being TRBD1 (5 bases). The CDR3 spells CASSIDQQGTTIYF. DNA for the CDR3: TGTGCCAGCAGTATAGATCAGCAGGGTACCACCATATATTTT.